This T cell receptor beta chain was sequenced in a study of blood T cells in healthy people across ages. Individuals who donated were healthy Caucasians from Russia aged about 6 to 90. The extraction recovered at least 5.5 micrograms of total RNA per sample. CDR3 size: 17 residues. V was clipped by 0 bases and J by 5 bases, with 19 bases between them. Germline CDR1 is PRHDT and CDR2 is FYEKMQ (reference sequence). Regarding this clonotype: Its target is not known.

A second PCR of 7 to 11 cycles used a sample-barcoded 5' primer and a J-beta primer mix. MiXCR, applied by TCRdb to the 5' RACE reads, yields one record per CDR3 protein. The sample records 1,800,000 or so distinct CDR3 sequences, more than 35% being singletons. General study findings and limits: Per million T cells, TCR beta diversity dropped roughly linearly as age increased.

The sequence derives from a human donor in good health. The rearrangement links TRBV13 to TRBJ2-5; TRBD2 might be the D (6 bases). The sample was blood. CDR3 in amino acids: CASSLGFGTRGYETQYF. DNA of the CDR3: TGTGCCAGCAGCTTAGGTTTCGGGACTCGGGGATATGAGACCCAGTACTTC.